Each of the 22 T cell receptor beta chains below was sequenced from the same sample in a study of T cell changes during pregnancy in multiple sclerosis (dated by TCRdb to between 2018 and 2021). The method behind the library was the immunoSEQ multiplex PCR assay. TCRdb's version of the immuneACCESS table is confined to in-frame rearrangements and falls short of the full clone set. An unresolved V gene accounts for under half of the shortfall where checked; the remainder is of unknown origin. The sample contains roughly 100,000 clones, around 92% of them found a single time. The ten largest clones capture less than 2% of the sample. Material: peripheral blood, obtained after pregnancy. These receptors all stem from a female donor in good health, enrolled as a control in a pregnancy study.

This clone was seen just once. The genes are TRBV19 and TRBJ2-5, with TRBD1 matching 10 bases. The CDR3 runs to 14 residues. The J segment lost 7 bases and the V segment lost 4 bases, leaving 6 bases of the junction unmatched. Germline CDR1 reads LNHDA; CDR2 reads SQIVND (reference sequence). In nucleotides, the CDR3 is TGTGCCAGTAGTACTACCGGGACAGGGGTGACCCAGTACTTC. This gives the protein CASSTTGTGVTQYF.

The V gene is TRBV19, the J gene TRBJ1-1; D is unclear. The CDR3 sequence is 15 residues long. Germline-derived CDR1 and CDR2 are LNHDA and SQIVND (reference sequence). The germline V and J ends were trimmed by 6 bases and 5 bases, with 19 bases remaining between them. The CDR3: CASRRLGGERTEAFF. CDR3 DNA: TGTGCCAGTAGAAGGCTTGGCGGTGAGAGAACTGAAGCTTTCTTT.

The gene calls are TRBV5-1 and TRBJ1-5; TRBD1 matches 11 bases. Germline lookup yields CDR1 SGHRS and CDR2 YFSETQ. J lost 2 bases, V lost 6 bases, and 4 bases had no gene match. The CDR3 contains 15 residues. The DNA for the CDR3 is TGCGCCAGCAAACCGGGACAGGGGGGCAATCAGCCCCAGCATTTT. The encoded protein is CASKPGQGGNQPQHF.

The rearrangement links TRBV9 to TRBJ2-1, with TRBD2 matching 8 bases. This CDR3 comprises 16 residues. V lost 4 bases and J lost 0; bases outside the gene matches: 6. The germline CDR1 and CDR2 sequences are SGDLS and YYNGEE. The chain's CDR3 is CASSSFSGVSYNEQFF. CDR3 DNA sequence: TGTGCCAGCAGCTCGTTTAGCGGGGTCTCCTACAATGAGCAGTTCTTC.

For the CDR3, the DNA is TGTGCCAGCAGCCAACGGGTGGGCGGGGCGGGGACTGAAGCTTTCTTT. Its translation is CASSQRVGGAGTEAFF. V gene TRBV4-2 combines with J gene TRBJ1-1; the D gene is possibly TRBD1 (5 bases). Trimming removed 2 bases from V and 5 bases from J, with 18 bases in between. Germline V gene lookup returns CDR1 LGHNA and CDR2 YNFKEQ. The CDR3 extends over 16 amino acids.

The chain recombines TRBV30 with TRBJ1-1, with TRBD1 matching over 7 bases. CDR1 is GTSNPN, CDR2 SVGIG, per germline (reference sequence). J was trimmed by 10 bases and V by 4 bases; bases with no gene match: 15. This CDR3 region has 14 residues. CDR3 in DNA: TGTGCCTGGAAGTTGGAGGGGGCCCTGGTCTCAGCTTTCTTT. Protein product: CAWKLEGALVSAFF.

The chain links TRBV19 to TRBJ2-1; D remains unclear. The CDR3 totals 15 residues. Germline loops: CDR1 LNHDA, CDR2 SQIVND (reference sequence). V shed 4 bases and J shed 4 bases, with 14 bases lying between them. In DNA form, the CDR3 reads TGTGCCAGTAGTAAAGGCCCAGGCCGATACAATGAGCAGTTCTTC. It encodes CASSKGPGRYNEQFF.

The chain employs TRBV7-9 and TRBJ1-2, with unresolved D. V gave up 5 bases and J gave up 6 bases, with 10 bases separating them. Germline V gene data show CDR1 as SEHNR and CDR2 as FQNEAQ (reference sequence). This CDR3 region has 12 residues. The CDR3 DNA reads as TGTGCCAGCAGCACGGGAGTTGATGGCTACACCTTC. Encoded protein: CASSTGVDGYTF. The full variable domain, rest sourced from reference TRBV7-9 and TRBJ1-2, is DTGVSQNPRHKITKRGQNVTFRCDPISEHNRLYWYRQTLGQGPEFLTYFQNEAQLEKSRLLSDRFSAERPKGSFSTLEIQRTEQGDSAMYLCASSTGVDGYTFGSGTRLTVV.

The chain couples TRBV9 to TRBJ2-5; no reliable D call. V was trimmed by 7 bases and J by 8 bases, leaving 9 bases between them. CDR3 size: 10 residues. In germline, CDR1 is SGDLS, CDR2 YYNGEE. CDR3 protein: CASGEATQYF. The CDR3 nucleotides read TGTGCCAGCGGTGAGGCCACCCAGTACTTC.

Written as DNA, the CDR3 is TGTGCCTTCTCAACCGGGACAACGACGAACTATGGCTACACCTTC. The encoded protein is CAFSTGTTTNYGYTF. This chain connects TRBV30 to TRBJ1-2, with a weak D call TRBD1 (6 bases). V shed 7 bases and J shed 2 bases, with 20 bases lying between them. CDR3 length: 15 amino acids. Germline V gene sequence: CDR1 GTSNPN, CDR2 SVGIG (reference sequence).

CDR3: CASSLRGPETQYF. DNA for the CDR3: TGTGCCAGCAGTTTGCGGGGGCCGGAGACCCAGTACTTC. The gene calls are TRBV6-6 and TRBJ2-5; TRBD2 is a possible D gene (7 bases). V was pared by 4 bases and J by 5 bases, with 11 bases between. The germline V gene encodes CDR1 MNHNY and CDR2 SVGAGI (reference sequence). This CDR3 is 13 amino acids long.

The J gene is TRBJ1-5, the V gene TRBV28; tentatively, D is TRBD1 (6 bases). This CDR3 has 14 amino acids. CDR1 MDHEN and CDR2 SYDVKM come from the germline V gene. Deletions cut 5 bases from V and 9 bases from J, with 17 bases between. The CDR3 sequence is CASSPWGGSSPQHF. Written as DNA, the CDR3 is TGTGCCAGCAGTCCCTGGGGGGGCTCGTCGCCCCAGCATTTT. The full variable domain, its missing parts supplied by reference TRBV28 and TRBJ1-5, is DVKVTQSSRYLVKRTGEKVFLECVQDMDHENMFWYRQDPGLGLRLIYFSYDVKMKEKGDIPEGYSVSREKKERFSLILESASTNQTSMYLCASSPWGGSSPQHFGDGTRLSIL.

The chain uses TRBV2 and TRBJ2-3; D is possibly TRBD2 (6 bases). Germline loops: CDR1 SNHLY, CDR2 FYNNEI. V was clipped by 8 bases and J by 3 bases, with 12 bases between them. The CDR3 contains 13 residues. DNA for the CDR3: TGTGCCAGCCGCCTAGGGACTACAGATACGCAGTATTTT. Its translation is CASRLGTTDTQYF.

This clone was observed once. The rearrangement uses TRBV6-1 and TRBJ2-2, with D tentatively TRBD1 (6 bases). CDR3 length: 13 amino acids. Germline V lookup: CDR1 MNHNS, CDR2 SASEGT. Trimming pared 5 bases from V and 5 bases from J, leaving 9 bases between. CDR3 residues: CASSSTGTGELFF. In DNA, the CDR3 is TGTGCCAGCAGTTCAACAGGGACCGGGGAGCTGTTTTTT.

This chain links TRBV5-4 with TRBJ2-1; TRBD2 is a possible D gene (5 bases). The germline CDR1 and CDR2 sequences are SGHNT and YYREEE (reference sequence). This CDR3 has 14 amino acids. Trimming pared 3 bases from V and 10 bases from J, leaving 17 bases between. Here the CDR3 reads CASSSKDRDSEQFF. The CDR3 bases are TGTGCCAGCAGCTCCAAAGATCGGGATAGCGAGCAGTTCTTC.

The chain uses TRBV5-4 and TRBJ1-1, with D perhaps matching TRBD1 (5 bases). Germline V CDR1 and CDR2: SGHNT, YYREEE (reference sequence). Trimming removed 1 base from V and 5 bases from J, with 15 bases in between. CDR3 length: 15 residues. The DNA for the CDR3 is TGTGCCAGCAGCTTGTTGTTCGGGGGTCGGACTGAAGCTTTCTTT. Its protein product is CASSLLFGGRTEAFF.

The chain recombines TRBV5-1 with TRBJ2-1; 10 bases are shared with TRBD2. With 3 bases clipped from V and 8 bases from J, the junction kept 14 bases outside the gene matches. In germline, CDR1 is SGHRS, CDR2 YFSETQ. The CDR3 loop spans 17 amino acids. CDR3 coding DNA: TGCGCCAGCAGCTGGGGACGGGGACTAGCGACCCAGGATGAGCAGTTCTTC. The encoded protein is CASSWGRGLATQDEQFF.

The chain combines TRBV7-3 with TRBJ2-2, with D tentatively TRBD1 (5 bases). V lost 9 bases and J lost 0, with 11 bases in between. The CDR3 totals 14 residues. CDR1 and CDR2 from the germline V gene are SGHTA and FQGTGA. For the CDR3, the DNA is TGTGCCAGTAAGGACAATCCGAACACCGGGGAGCTGTTTTTT. The encoded protein is CASKDNPNTGELFF.

The chain uses TRBV30 and TRBJ2-7; perhaps TRBD1 as D (7 bases). V was cut by 3 bases and J by 4 bases, with 19 bases left in between. The CDR3 spans 15 residues. Germline V gene lookup returns CDR1 GTSNPN and CDR2 SVGIG (reference sequence). The CDR3, as DNA: TGTGCCTGGAGCCCCGGCGGGACAGTGGGGTACGAGCAGTACTTC. This encodes CAWSPGGTVGYEQYF.

The chain combines TRBV28 with TRBJ2-3; maybe TRBD2 (5 bases). The CDR3 contains 14 residues. V was shortened by 6 bases and J by 6 bases, with 16 bases between the two germline ends. The germline V gene encodes CDR1 MDHEN and CDR2 SYDVKM. In DNA, the CDR3 is TGTGCCAGCAGCACGACTACCGGCGGGGATACGCAGTATTTT. Its protein is CASSTTTGGDTQYF.

This chain uses TRBV7-8 with TRBJ1-2; 7 positions match TRBD1. The CDR3 is 14 amino acids. CDR1 and CDR2 from the germline V gene are SGHVS and FQNEAQ. With 5 bases clipped from V and 6 bases from J, the junction kept 9 bases outside the gene matches. The CDR3, as DNA: TGTGCCAGCAGCGCAGCCGGGACAGATAATGGCTACACCTTC. As protein: CASSAAGTDNGYTF.

This clone was counted a few times. This chain connects TRBV18 to TRBJ1-1; D may be TRBD1 (5 bases). CDR1 is KGHSH and CDR2 is LQKENI in the germline V gene. V lost 6 bases to trimming and J lost 1 base, with 12 bases between them. The CDR3 extends over 14 amino acids. The CDR3 region has the DNA TGTGCCAGCTCCCTTACCGGGGGGAACACTGAAGCTTTCTTT. This gives the protein CASSLTGGNTEAFF.